What follows are 27 T cell receptor beta chains derived from one specimen sequenced in a study of blood T cell repertoires in COVID-19. Using immunoSEQ multiplex PCR, the repertoire was profiled, and TCRdb retains in-frame clones only, with some absent. This table has roughly 100,000 clones, more than 75% appearing once. Sample: peripheral blood. These receptors were collected from a man between 45 and 60 years old with acute or convalescent COVID-19.

This chain uses TRBV3-1 (or the pseudogene TRBV3-2) with TRBJ2-2, with D possibly matching TRBD1 (5 bases). The CDR3 has 13 amino acids. Between the trimmed V and J ends, which lost 3 bases and 3 bases, there was a span of 5 bases. Germline V gene sequence: CDR1 LGHDT, CDR2 YNNKEL (reference sequence). As DNA, the CDR3 is TGTGCCAGCAGCCAGACAGACACCGGGGAGCTGTTTTTT. Translation gives CASSQTDTGELFF.

J is TRBJ1-2 and V is TRBV5-5; TRBD1 matches 9 bases. The germline CDR1 and CDR2 sequences are SGHKS and YYEKEE (reference sequence). The CDR3 is 14 residues long. The J segment lost 4 bases and the V segment lost 4 bases, leaving 5 bases of the junction unmatched. The CDR3 nucleotides read TGTGCCAGCAGCCAAACGACAGGGGGCTATGGCTACACCTTC. Translating it yields CASSQTTGGYGYTF.

The chain uses TRBV11-2 and TRBJ2-2; D not certain. The V end lost 2 bases, the J end lost 2 bases, and 3 bases lay between the germline ends. The CDR3 runs to 13 residues. The germline CDR1 and CDR2 sequences are SGHAT and FQNNGV. Written as DNA, the CDR3 is TGTGCCAGCAGCTTATCTAACACCGGGGAGCTGTTTTTT. It is translated as CASSLSNTGELFF. Supplemented by reference TRBV11-2 and TRBJ2-2, the full variable domain reads EAGVAQSPRYKIIEKRQSVAFWCNPISGHATLYWYQQILGQGPKLLIQFQNNGVVDDSQLPKDRFSAERLKGVDSTLKIQPAKLEDSAVYLCASSLSNTGELFFGEGSRLTVL.

The chain carries TRBV15 and TRBJ2-4, with a possible D match to TRBD2 (5 bases). Germline assignment: CDR1 LNHNV and CDR2 YYDKDF (reference sequence). This CDR3 comprises 15 residues. V gave up 5 bases and J gave up 8 bases, with 19 bases separating them. DNA of the CDR3: TGTGCCACCAGCCCTGTAAGGGAGCGTGTAGACATTCAGTACTTC. Encoded protein: CATSPVRERVDIQYF.

This chain connects TRBV14 to TRBJ2-1, with D perhaps TRBD1 (5 bases). The CDR3 is 14 amino acids. Germline-derived CDR1 and CDR2 are SGHDN and FVKESK. With 4 bases removed from V and 9 bases from J, the gap between germline ends came to 16 bases. The CDR3 sequence is CASSPDKAWREQFF. CDR3 bases: TGTGCCAGCAGCCCGGACAAGGCATGGCGTGAGCAGTTCTTC.

The chain links TRBV27 to TRBJ1-4; 7 bases map to TRBD1. CDR3 length: 15 amino acids. V was pared by 2 bases and J by 5 bases, with 5 bases of the junction left unmatched. CDR1 MNHEY and CDR2 SMNVEV come from the germline V gene (reference sequence). The CDR3 region is CASSLTGAINEKLFF. The CDR3 region has the DNA TGTGCCAGCAGTTTAACAGGGGCTATAAATGAAAAACTGTTTTTT.

This clone was counted at least ten times. The CDR3 reads CASSERGYGYTF. Here the CDR3 DNA reads TGTGCCAGCAGCGAACGGGGCTATGGCTACACCTTC. The chain carries TRBV5-6 and TRBJ1-2; D remains ambiguous. V dropped 4 bases and J dropped 4 bases, with 8 bases sitting between them. The germline gives CDR1 SGHDT, CDR2 YYEEEE. The CDR3 contains 12 residues. Complete variable domain (other parts from reference TRBV5-6 and TRBJ1-2): DAGVTQSPTHLIKTRGQQVTLRCSPKSGHDTVSWYQQALGQGPQFIFQYYEEEERQRGNFPDRFSGHQFPNYSSELNVNALLLGDSALYLCASSERGYGYTFGSGTRLTVV.

V and J are TRBV24-1 and TRBJ2-3, with 10 nucleotides matching TRBD2. Germline assignment: CDR1 KGHDR and CDR2 SFDVKD. CDR3 length: 14 residues. V lost 6 bases to trimming and J lost 4 bases; unmatched junction nucleotides: 3. The CDR3 DNA sequence: TGTGCCACCAGTTTAGCGGGGGGCTCAGATACGCAGTATTTT. Translated, it gives CATSLAGGSDTQYF.

The rearrangement uses TRBV7-9 and TRBJ2-1; TRBD2 agrees at 10 bases. The CDR3 totals 14 residues. Germline CDR1 is SEHNR and CDR2 is FQNEAQ (reference sequence). V shed 1 base, J shed 10 bases, and the junction held 4 bases outside the gene matches. CDR3 amino acids: CASSLDKGLAEQFF. The CDR3 DNA is TGTGCCAGCAGCTTAGATAAGGGACTAGCGGAGCAGTTCTTC.

The chain has TRBV5-1 and TRBJ2-5; possible D gene TRBD2, 6 bases. The V and J ends lost 9 bases and 1 base respectively, with 22 bases between them. The CDR3 extends over 16 amino acids. Germline values: CDR1 SGHRS, CDR2 YFSETQ. CDR3 sequence (DNA): TGCGCCACCTCGAGCGGGCTACGACACCCCCAAGAGACCCAGTACTTC. Protein product: CATSSGLRHPQETQYF.

The sample holds a few counts of this clone. The DNA of the CDR3 is TGTGCCAGCTCACCACCGATGCGCTCGGGGATTGAGCAGTTCTTC. This codes for CASSPPMRSGIEQFF. The rearrangement joins TRBV18 to TRBJ2-1, with D possibly being TRBD2 (5 bases). The germline V gene encodes CDR1 KGHSH and CDR2 LQKENI. The CDR3 runs to 15 residues. V lost 0 bases, J lost 9 bases, and 15 bases lay in between. The full variable domain, rest sourced from reference TRBV18 and TRBJ2-1, is NAGVMQNPRHLVRRRGQEARLRCSPMKGHSHVYWYRQLPEEGLKFMVYLQKENIIDESGMPKERFSAEFPKEGPSILRIQQVVRGDSAAYFCASSPPMRSGIEQFFGPGTRLTVL.

A single count supports this clone. The chain is built from TRBV14 and TRBJ2-2; D is perhaps TRBD2 (6 bases). Trimming took off 4 bases at V and 1 base at J, with 10 bases between the two ends. The CDR3 covers 15 residues. Germline V gene data show CDR1 as SGHDN and CDR2 as FVKESK. The chain's CDR3 is CASSRDSLNTGELFF. DNA for the CDR3: TGTGCCAGCAGCCGGGACTCACTGAACACCGGGGAGCTGTTTTTT.

J is TRBJ2-4 and V is TRBV7-2; 10 bases fit TRBD2. In germline, CDR1 is SGHTA, CDR2 FQGNSA. Trimming at V came to 0 bases and at J to 1 base, leaving 6 bases not matched to a gene. The CDR3 is 18 residues long. CDR3 sequence: CASSLATGLANAKNIQYF. The CDR3 bases are TGTGCCAGCAGCTTAGCGACGGGACTAGCGAATGCCAAAAACATTCAGTACTTC.

The rearrangement uses TRBV5-4 and TRBJ2-4, with 7 bases that match TRBD1. V lost 3 bases to trimming and J lost 0 bases; unmatched junction nucleotides: 9. This CDR3 spans 17 amino acids. CDR1 is SGHNT and CDR2 is YYREEE in the germline V gene (reference sequence). The CDR3 DNA sequence: TGTGCCAGCAGCTCGGGCCGGGACAGACTAGCCAAAAACATTCAGTACTTC. This codes for CASSSGRDRLAKNIQYF.

The chain employs TRBV12-5 and TRBJ2-7; D is possibly TRBD2 (5 bases). CDR3 size: 18 residues. V lost 5 bases to trimming and J lost 0 bases, with 23 bases between them. The germline gives CDR1 LGHNT, CDR2 FRNRAP. CDR3 protein: CASGPSLEGVPSSYEQYF. Here the CDR3 DNA reads TGTGCTAGTGGTCCTTCCTTAGAGGGCGTTCCCAGCTCCTACGAGCAGTACTTC.

The chain carries TRBV18 and TRBJ2-7; 9 bases map to TRBD1. Germline V CDR1 and CDR2: KGHSH, LQKENI. With 3 bases clipped from V and 1 base from J, the junction kept 10 bases outside the gene matches. There are 17 residues in the CDR3. The CDR3 DNA reads as TGTGCCAGCTCACCCCTAACAGGGGGCGAGGGATCCTACGAGCAGTACTTC. This gives the protein CASSPLTGGEGSYEQYF.

This chain links TRBV24-1 with TRBJ2-2; weak D call: TRBD2 (7 bases). The V end lost 4 bases, the J end lost 4 bases, and 18 bases lay between the germline ends. Germline V gene lookup returns CDR1 KGHDR and CDR2 SFDVKD. The CDR3 is 17 residues long. The CDR3 loop reads CATSEPGLVGGTGELFF. DNA for the CDR3: TGTGCCACCAGTGAGCCAGGACTAGTAGGGGGCACCGGGGAGCTGTTTTTT.

The rearrangement links TRBV2 to TRBJ2-7; 7 nucleotides match TRBD1. The CDR3 sequence is 14 residues long. The V and J ends lost 3 bases and 6 bases, in that order; junction bases with no gene match: 8. CDR1 and CDR2 from the germline V gene are SNHLY and FYNNEI. The chain's CDR3 is CASSDTQGSSEQYF. CDR3 bases: TGTGCCAGCAGTGATACACAGGGGTCAAGCGAGCAGTACTTC.

The rearrangement joins TRBV5-1 to TRBJ2-1, with TRBD2 matching 11 bases. The germline CDR1 and CDR2 sequences are SGHRS and YFSETQ. With V trimmed by 1 base and J by 3 bases, 3 bases remained unmatched. CDR3 length: 16 residues. The CDR3, as DNA: TGCGCCAGCAGCTTGACTAGCGGGAGTGGCTACAATGAGCAGTTCTTC. As protein: CASSLTSGSGYNEQFF.

The chain employs TRBV3-1 (or the pseudogene TRBV3-2) and TRBJ2-2; 9 positions agree with TRBD2. With V trimmed by 5 bases and J by 1 base, 17 bases remained unmatched. The CDR3 is made up of 20 amino acids. Germline V gene sequence: CDR1 LGHDT, CDR2 YNNKEL (reference sequence). The CDR3 nucleotides read TGTGCCAGCAGCTTCGGGGGCTGGAGTTTACTAGCGGGGAACACCGGGGAGCTGTTTTTT. Its translation is CASSFGGWSLLAGNTGELFF.

This clone showed up just once. The V gene is TRBV5-1, the J gene TRBJ2-7, with 7 bases fitting TRBD2. V shed 4 bases, J shed 3 bases, and the junction held 10 bases outside the gene matches. This CDR3 contains 15 residues. In germline, CDR1 is SGHRS, CDR2 YFSETQ. The CDR3 coding sequence is TGCGCCAGCAGCCGGGAGGCCGGGAGCCTCTACGAGCAGTACTTC. Residues: CASSREAGSLYEQYF.

The chain couples TRBV5-1 to TRBJ1-1, with a possible D match to TRBD1 (6 bases). Trimming stripped 4 bases from V and 1 base from J, with 14 bases between. The CDR3 loop spans 15 amino acids. The V gene's germline CDR1 is SGHRS and CDR2 YFSETQ. The chain's CDR3 is CASSPLTGWNTEAFF. As DNA, the CDR3 is TGCGCCAGCAGCCCTCTGACAGGTTGGAACACTGAAGCTTTCTTT.

This clone came up a few times. DNA for the CDR3: TGCGCCTCCAGTCGGGGGGACAAACAAGAGACCCAGTACTTC. It translates to CASSRGDKQETQYF. The V gene is TRBV5-1, the J gene TRBJ2-5, with D possibly matching TRBD2 (7 bases). The germline CDR1 and CDR2 sequences are SGHRS and YFSETQ. V lost 10 bases and J lost 2, with 18 bases in between. The CDR3 contains 14 residues.

V and J are TRBV5-4 and TRBJ1-3; D gene uncertain. This CDR3 is built from 15 residues. Germline CDR1 is SGHNT and CDR2 is YYREEE (reference sequence). Trimming left V 5 bases short and J 3 bases short, with 15 bases between. In DNA form, the CDR3 reads TGTGCCAGCAGTGTGGCGGGGTCTGGTGGAAACACCATATATTTT. Translated: CASSVAGSGGNTIYF.

The chain links TRBV11-2 to TRBJ2-7, with TRBD2 matching 11 bases. The CDR3 runs to 17 residues. Germline assignment: CDR1 SGHAT and CDR2 FQNNGV. V shed 0 bases and J 1 base; nucleotides not matched to a gene: 5. This CDR3 is CASSLDLLAGVSYEQYF. The CDR3, as DNA: TGTGCCAGCAGCTTAGATCTACTAGCGGGAGTTTCCTACGAGCAGTACTTC.

V usage is TRBV24-1 and J usage is TRBJ2-3; 9 bases align to TRBD2. V shed 4 bases and J 5 bases; nucleotides not matched to a gene: 12. The CDR3 runs 17 residues. CDR1 and CDR2 from the germline V gene are KGHDR and SFDVKD. CDR3 bases: TGTGCCACCAGTGACACCGCTAGCGGGGTCGATGGAGATACGCAGTATTTT. Protein sequence: CATSDTASGVDGDTQYF.

The rearrangement uses TRBV2 and TRBJ2-2, with 7 bases identical to TRBD2. The ends lost 2 bases at V and 4 bases at J; junction bases unmatched: 4. The CDR3 totals 15 residues. Per germline, CDR1 SNHLY and CDR2 FYNNEI. CDR3 sequence: CASSETGRATGELFF. The CDR3 DNA is TGTGCCAGCAGTGAAACTGGGAGGGCCACCGGGGAGCTGTTTTTT.